This TCR beta chain stems from a study of cytomegalovirus exposure and HLA in healthy donors. The study ran its PCR with 60 Vbeta and 13 Jbeta primers. Assay: immunoSEQ multiplex PCR; the TCRdb copy retains only in-frame clones and omits some. The table includes about 180,000 clones, approximately 81% detected once. The ends were cut back, 2 bases at V and 3 bases at J, with 17 bases in the middle. The CDR3 consists of 16 residues. Germline V CDR1 and CDR2: SGHAT, FQNNGV. Regarding the study as a whole: The records held CMV serostatus as the only immune exposure information.

Notes on this clone: The antigen is undetermined.

The sample consisted of PBMCs. The V call is TRBV11-2, the J call TRBJ2-7; weak D call: TRBD2 (6 bases). The TCR was taken from a woman aged 25 to 39 in good health and CMV-seronegative. DNA of the CDR3: TGTGCCAGCAGCTTAACCCACTTCGCGGGATTCTACGAGCAGTACTTC. Its protein is CASSLTHFAGFYEQYF.